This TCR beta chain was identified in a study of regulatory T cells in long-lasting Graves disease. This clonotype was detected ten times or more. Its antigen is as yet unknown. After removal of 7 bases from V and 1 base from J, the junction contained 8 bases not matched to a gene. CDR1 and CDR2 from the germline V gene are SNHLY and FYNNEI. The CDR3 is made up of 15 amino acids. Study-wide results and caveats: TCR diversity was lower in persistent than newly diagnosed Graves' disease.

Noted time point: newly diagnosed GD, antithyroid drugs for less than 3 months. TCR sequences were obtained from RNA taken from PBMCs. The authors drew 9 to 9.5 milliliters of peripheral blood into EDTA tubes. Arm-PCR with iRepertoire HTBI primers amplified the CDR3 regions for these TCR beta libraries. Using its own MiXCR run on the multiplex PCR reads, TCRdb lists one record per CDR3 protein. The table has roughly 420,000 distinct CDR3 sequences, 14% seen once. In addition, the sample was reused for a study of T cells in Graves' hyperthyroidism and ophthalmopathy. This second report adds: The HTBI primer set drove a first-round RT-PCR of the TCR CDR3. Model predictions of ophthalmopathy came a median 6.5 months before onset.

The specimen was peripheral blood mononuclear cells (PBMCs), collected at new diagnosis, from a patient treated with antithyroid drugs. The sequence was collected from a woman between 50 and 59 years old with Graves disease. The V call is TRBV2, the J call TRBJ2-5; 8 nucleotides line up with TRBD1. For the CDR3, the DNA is TGTGCCAGCACCGAAGACAGGGGCCGCCAAGAGACCCAGTACTTC. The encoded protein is CASTEDRGRQETQYF.